This T cell receptor (beta chain) was identified in a study of neoadjuvant nivolumab and ipilimumab in lung cancer. General observations from the study: Resected tumors had greater TCR richness and clonality than uninvolved lung. TCR receptors were sequenced in few samples.

Produced via immunoSEQ multiplex PCR; TCRdb's table is partial and in-frame only. Counted here are fewer than 35,000 clones, 90% occurring once; the ten biggest clones make up around 4.8%. Of note for this clone: Its antigen is not known.

The CDR3 is made up of 15 amino acids. The V gene's germline CDR1 is LNHDA and CDR2 SQIVND (reference sequence). V shed 5 bases, J shed 4 bases, and the junction held 10 bases outside the gene matches. The source of this sequence is an adult with non-small cell lung cancer. Sequencing was performed on peripheral blood, taken after neoadjuvant nivolumab, alone or with ipilimumab, at or shortly before surgery. J is TRBJ2-5 and V is TRBV19; 7 nucleotides agree with TRBD1. The CDR3 sequence: CASSGRGGTGETQYF. In DNA form, the CDR3 reads TGTGCCAGTAGTGGTAGAGGGGGCACGGGAGAGACCCAGTACTTC. Variable domain in full (rest from reference TRBV19 and TRBJ2-5): DGGITQSPKYLFRKEGQNVTLSCEQNLNHDAMYWYRQDPGQGLRLIYYSQIVNDFQKGDIAEGYSVSREKKESFPLTVTSAQKNPTAFYLCASSGRGGTGETQYFGPGTRLLVL.